Listed below are T cell receptor beta chains from one sample, sequenced in a study of PD-L1 blockade in urothelial cancer. Generated by immunoSEQ multiplex PCR, the TCRdb table keeps only in-frame clones and is missing some. This table has about 42,000 clones, 81% appearing once. The source was PBMCs, collected around atezolizumab (anti-PD-L1) treatment. These receptors all stem from a man aged 70 or older with urothelial cancer. The CDR3 runs from the conserved cysteine through the conserved F or W. The D gene is left open where the match is weak. Some rows have no size entry. The others give once, few or many, or a class for an expanded clone.

J gene: TRBJ1-4; clone size: NA; D gene: NA; V gene: TRBV27; CDR3 protein: CASSFSGGRDEKLFF; CDR3 DNA: TGTGCCAGCAGTTTTTCGGGAGGCAGGGATGAAAAACTGTTTTTT
J gene: TRBJ1-1; clone size: NA; D gene: NA; V gene: TRBV7-9; CDR3 protein: CASSLRSGTITMNTEAFF; CDR3 DNA: TGTGCCAGCAGCTTGCGTTCCGGGACAATAACAATGAACACTGAAGCTTTCTTT
J gene: TRBJ2-2; clone size: NA; D gene: NA; V gene: TRBV6-5; CDR3 protein: CASSPGADTGELFF; CDR3 DNA: TGTGCCAGCAGCCCAGGGGCGGACACCGGGGAGCTGTTTTTT
J gene: TRBJ2-2; clone size: NA; D gene: NA; V gene: TRBV14; CDR3 protein: CASSLHSTGELFF; CDR3 DNA: TGTGCCAGCAGCCTCCACAGCACCGGGGAGCTGTTTTTT
J gene: TRBJ2-2; clone size: NA; D gene: NA; V gene: TRBV4-3; CDR3 protein: CASSQSLPGELFF; CDR3 DNA: TGCGCCAGCAGCCAATCCCTTCCCGGGGAGCTGTTTTTT
J gene: TRBJ2-1; clone size: NA; D gene: NA; V gene: TRBV19; CDR3 protein: CASSFIPADYNEQFF; CDR3 DNA: TGTGCCAGTAGTTTTATTCCAGCGGACTACAATGAGCAGTTCTTC
J gene: TRBJ2-7; clone size: few; D gene: NA; V gene: TRBV5-4; CDR3 protein: CASSQGGDAYEQYF; CDR3 DNA: TGTGCCAGCAGCCAAGGCGGTGACGCCTACGAGCAGTACTTC
J gene: TRBJ1-3; clone size: NA; D gene: TRBD1; V gene: TRBV7-2; CDR3 protein: CASSLGQGATGNTIYF; CDR3 DNA: TGTGCCAGCAGCTTAGGGCAGGGGGCGACTGGAAACACCATATATTTT
J gene: TRBJ2-7; clone size: once; D gene: TRBD1; V gene: TRBV19; CDR3 protein: CASSVDRYYEQYF; CDR3 DNA: TGTGCCAGTAGCGTGGACAGGTACTACGAGCAGTACTTC
J gene: TRBJ2-2; clone size: NA; D gene: TRBD2; V gene: TRBV28; CDR3 protein: CASSRTSGDSRTGELFF; CDR3 DNA: TGTGCCAGCAGTCGGACTAGCGGTGATTCTCGCACCGGGGAGCTGTTTTTT
J gene: TRBJ2-5; clone size: NA; D gene: NA; V gene: TRBV30; CDR3 protein: CAYRRTQETQYF; CDR3 DNA: TGTGCCTACCGGAGGACCCAAGAGACCCAGTACTTC
J gene: TRBJ2-3; clone size: NA; D gene: TRBD2; V gene: TRBV19; CDR3 protein: CASSITSGRWADTQYF; CDR3 DNA: TGTGCCAGTAGTATCACTAGCGGGAGGTGGGCAGATACGCAGTATTTT
J gene: TRBJ2-7; clone size: NA; D gene: NA; V gene: TRBV28; CDR3 protein: CASRGGGVYEQYF; CDR3 DNA: TGTGCCAGCAGGGGAGGAGGGGTCTACGAGCAGTACTTC
J gene: TRBJ2-6; clone size: NA; D gene: TRBD1; V gene: TRBV7-9; CDR3 protein: CASSAGFGTGSGANVLTF; CDR3 DNA: TGTGCCAGCAGCGCCGGGTTCGGGACAGGGTCTGGGGCCAACGTCCTGACTTTC
J gene: TRBJ2-5; clone size: once; D gene: TRBD2; V gene: TRBV5-8; CDR3 protein: CASSSGLAGARETQYF; CDR3 DNA: TGTGCCAGCAGCTCAGGACTAGCGGGAGCGCGGGAGACCCAGTACTTC
J gene: TRBJ1-2; clone size: NA; D gene: NA; V gene: TRBV5-5; CDR3 protein: CASSLQGNYGYTF; CDR3 DNA: TGTGCCAGCAGCTTGCAGGGGAACTATGGCTACACCTTC
J gene: TRBJ2-3; clone size: NA; D gene: TRBD2; V gene: TRBV5-1; CDR3 protein: CASSFTSGTDTQYF; CDR3 DNA: TGCGCCAGCAGCTTTACTAGCGGAACAGATACGCAGTATTTT
J gene: TRBJ2-7; clone size: NA; D gene: TRBD1; V gene: TRBV19; CDR3 protein: CASSRDRGLSYEQYF; CDR3 DNA: TGTGCCAGTAGCAGGGACAGGGGACTCTCCTACGAGCAGTACTTC
J gene: TRBJ2-3; clone size: NA; D gene: NA; V gene: TRBV2; CDR3 protein: CASRSGASTDTQYF; CDR3 DNA: TGTGCCAGCAGGAGCGGTGCTAGCACAGATACGCAGTATTTT
J gene: TRBJ2-1; clone size: once; D gene: TRBD2; V gene: TRBV29-1; CDR3 protein: CSVEGFGTGGAYNEQFF; CDR3 DNA: TGCAGCGTTGAAGGTTTTGGCACGGGAGGGGCCTACAATGAGCAGTTCTTC
J gene: TRBJ1-2; clone size: NA; D gene: TRBD1; V gene: TRBV11-1; CDR3 protein: CASSLSRVTGDGYTF; CDR3 DNA: TGTGCCAGCAGCTTAAGCAGGGTCACAGGGGATGGCTACACCTTC
J gene: TRBJ2-1; clone size: NA; D gene: NA; V gene: TRBV4-3; CDR3 protein: CASSQDRAHGEQFF; CDR3 DNA: TGCGCCAGCAGCCAAGATCGTGCCCACGGGGAGCAGTTCTTC
J gene: TRBJ2-7; clone size: NA; D gene: TRBD2; V gene: TRBV9; CDR3 protein: CASSVVGGRGDEQYF; CDR3 DNA: TGTGCCAGCAGCGTAGTAGGAGGGAGGGGCGACGAGCAGTACTTC
J gene: TRBJ2-7; clone size: NA; D gene: NA; V gene: TRBV4-2; CDR3 protein: CASSQEVLAPTHEQYF; CDR3 DNA: TGTGCCAGCAGCCAAGAGGTCCTAGCCCCAACCCACGAGCAGTACTTC
J gene: TRBJ2-5; clone size: NA; D gene: NA; V gene: TRBV13; CDR3 protein: CASSLTETGETQYF; CDR3 DNA: TGTGCCAGCAGCTTGACAGAGACGGGAGAGACCCAGTACTTC
J gene: TRBJ2-7; clone size: once; D gene: TRBD2; V gene: TRBV7-2; CDR3 protein: CASSPDAGEDEQYF; CDR3 DNA: TGTGCCAGCAGCCCAGACGCGGGAGAGGACGAGCAGTACTTC
J gene: TRBJ2-7; clone size: NA; D gene: NA; V gene: TRBV4-3; CDR3 protein: CASSQGTGLGYEQYF; CDR3 DNA: TGCGCCAGCAGCCAAGGGACGGGACTCGGGTACGAGCAGTACTTC
J gene: TRBJ2-7; clone size: NA; D gene: TRBD2; V gene: TRBV27; CDR3 protein: CASSLRGGEQYF; CDR3 DNA: TGTGCCAGCAGTTTGCGGGGGGGCGAGCAGTACTTC
J gene: TRBJ2-7; clone size: NA; D gene: NA; V gene: TRBV27; CDR3 protein: CASSPQESGYEQYF; CDR3 DNA: TGTGCCAGCAGTCCCCAGGAAAGCGGCTACGAGCAGTACTTC
J gene: TRBJ1-2; clone size: NA; D gene: NA; V gene: TRBV27; CDR3 protein: CASPPLSGPDPYGYTF; CDR3 DNA: TGTGCCAGCCCACCTCTAAGCGGACCAGACCCTTATGGCTACACCTTC
J gene: TRBJ2-3; clone size: NA; D gene: NA; V gene: TRBV7-2; CDR3 protein: CASSSVGRDTQYF; CDR3 DNA: TGTGCCAGCAGCTCCGTGGGGAGGGATACGCAGTATTTT
J gene: TRBJ2-1; clone size: NA; D gene: TRBD1; V gene: TRBV18; CDR3 protein: CASSPVVQGFNEQFF; CDR3 DNA: TGTGCCAGCTCACCGGTGGTACAGGGGTTCAATGAGCAGTTCTTC
J gene: TRBJ1-5; clone size: few; D gene: NA; V gene: TRBV19; CDR3 protein: CASSINTGHQPQHF; CDR3 DNA: TGTGCCAGTAGTATAAACACAGGGCATCAGCCCCAGCATTTT
J gene: TRBJ1-5; clone size: NA; D gene: NA; V gene: TRBV27; CDR3 protein: CASSPSIKKGEGQPQHF; CDR3 DNA: TGTGCCAGCAGTCCTTCTATTAAAAAGGGGGAAGGCCAGCCCCAGCATTTT
J gene: TRBJ1-4; clone size: NA; D gene: NA; V gene: TRBV9; CDR3 protein: CASSPRVGAPNEKLFF; CDR3 DNA: TGTGCCAGCAGCCCCCGGGTAGGGGCTCCCAATGAAAAACTGTTTTTT
J gene: TRBJ2-1; clone size: once; D gene: NA; V gene: TRBV28; CDR3 protein: CASSSWDSRNEQFF; CDR3 DNA: TGTGCCAGCAGCTCCTGGGACTCGAGAAATGAGCAGTTCTTC
J gene: TRBJ2-2; clone size: NA; D gene: TRBD2; V gene: TRBV25-1; CDR3 protein: CASTPGTSATTGELFF; CDR3 DNA: TGTGCCAGCACCCCAGGGACTAGCGCAACAACCGGGGAGCTGTTTTTT
J gene: TRBJ2-3; clone size: NA; D gene: NA; V gene: TRBV5-4; CDR3 protein: CASSLARGLTDTQYF; CDR3 DNA: TGTGCCAGCAGCTTGGCCAGGGGTTTGACAGATACGCAGTATTTT
J gene: TRBJ2-1; clone size: NA; D gene: NA; V gene: TRBV28; CDR3 protein: CASRPGGSPINEQFF; CDR3 DNA: TGTGCCAGCAGGCCCGGAGGGAGCCCCATCAATGAGCAGTTCTTC